Listed here are 8 T cell receptor beta chains from one sample, sequenced in a study of T cell responses to AZD1222 COVID-19 vaccine. The data were produced by immunoSEQ multiplex PCR, yet TCRdb's version contains in-frame clones alone and is incomplete. The sample lists 90,000 to 120,000 clones, over 80% occurring once. Sequenced here: peripheral blood, sampled 28 days after the second AZD1222 dose. The receptors derive from an adult who received the AZD1222 COVID-19 vaccine.

The chain recombines TRBV19 with TRBJ1-1; possible D gene TRBD1, 6 bases. V was shortened by 6 bases and J by 5 bases, with 13 bases between the two germline ends. The CDR3 has 13 residues. CDR1 is LNHDA, CDR2 SQIVND, per germline (reference sequence). In nucleotides, the CDR3 is TGTGCCAGTAGAGGTACAGGGAAAACTGAAGCTTTCTTT. This codes for CASRGTGKTEAFF.

V is TRBV11-2 and J is TRBJ2-1, with TRBD2 matching 13 bases. Trimming cost V 4 bases and J 3 bases; bases outside gene matches: 12. Germline V gene lookup returns CDR1 SGHAT and CDR2 FQNNGV. The CDR3 length is 19 residues. As DNA, the CDR3 is TGTGCCAGCAGCTCCCCGACTAGCGGGGGGAATAAAAACTACAATGAGCAGTTCTTC. Its translation is CASSSPTSGGNKNYNEQFF. Variable domain in full (rest from reference TRBV11-2 and TRBJ2-1): EAGVAQSPRYKIIEKRQSVAFWCNPISGHATLYWYQQILGQGPKLLIQFQNNGVVDDSQLPKDRFSAERLKGVDSTLKIQPAKLEDSAVYLCASSSPTSGGNKNYNEQFFGPGTRLTVL.

The gene calls are TRBV5-1 and TRBJ1-2; D remains unclear. Germline-derived CDR1 and CDR2 are SGHRS and YFSETQ. V was shortened by 1 base and J by 1 base, with 8 bases between the two germline ends. CDR3 length equals 14 residues. The CDR3 region is CASSLSLGNYGYTF. The CDR3 DNA sequence: TGCGCCAGCAGCTTGAGTCTCGGTAACTATGGCTACACCTTC.

V usage is TRBV11-2 and J usage is TRBJ1-6, with a weak D call TRBD1 (6 bases). The ends were cut back, 5 bases at V and 6 bases at J, with 14 bases in the middle. Looked up from germline, CDR1 is SGHAT and CDR2 is FQNNGV. The CDR3 loop spans 15 amino acids. The CDR3, as DNA: TGTGCCAGCAGCCCGGTAAAAGGGGGTAATTCACCCCTCCACTTT. Translated: CASSPVKGGNSPLHF.

The chain uses TRBV3-1 (or the pseudogene TRBV3-2) and TRBJ1-2; TRBD1 might be the D (5 bases). Trimming shortened V by 0 bases and J by 6 bases, and 14 bases separated the two germline ends. This CDR3 spans 15 amino acids. Germline V gives CDR1 LGHDT, CDR2 YNNKEL (reference sequence). The CDR3 loop reads CASSQDTTGGNGYTF. In DNA, the CDR3 is TGTGCCAGCAGCCAAGATACCACGGGGGGGAATGGCTACACCTTC.

CDR3 coding DNA: TGTGCCAGCAGCCGCCAAAGCTACACCTTC. It encodes CASSRQSYTF. V gene TRBV6-6 combines with J gene TRBJ1-2, with unresolved D. The germline V gene encodes CDR1 MNHNY and CDR2 SVGAGI (reference sequence). This CDR3 has 10 residues. The V end was cut by 6 bases, the J end by 9 bases, with 8 bases between.

The chain couples TRBV12-3 or TRBV12-4 to TRBJ2-2; no definite D call. V gave up 8 bases and J gave up 6 bases, with 10 bases separating them. This CDR3 comprises 12 residues. CDR3 loop: CASSHRAGELFF. In DNA form, the CDR3 reads TGTGCCAGCTCACATCGGGCCGGGGAGCTGTTTTTT.

V usage is TRBV29-1 and J usage is TRBJ2-2; TRBD1 agrees at 9 bases. Germline V gives CDR1 SQVTM, CDR2 ANQGSEA. Trimming cost V 5 bases and J 5 bases; bases outside gene matches: 6. The CDR3 is made up of 14 amino acids. The CDR3 here is CSVSGQGTTGELFF. The CDR3 coding sequence is TGCAGCGTTTCAGGACAGGGGACAACCGGGGAGCTGTTTTTT.